This TCR beta chain came from a study of T cells in Graves' hyperthyroidism and ophthalmopathy. This clonotype came up many times. RNA transcripts were the template for amplifying TCR beta CDR3 regions. During a first-round RT-PCR of the TCR CDR3, the HTBI primer set was used. TCRdb re-analysed the multiplex PCR reads in MiXCR, keeping a single row per CDR3 protein. The sample includes approximately 350,000 distinct CDR3 sequences, about 15% of them seen just once. Uncontrolled infection, other autoimmune disease, pregnancy or lactation led to exclusion. PBMCs were derived from 10 ml fresh peripheral blood. The sample was blood. The origin of this receptor is a woman aged 55-69 years with Graves' ophthalmopathy.

CDR3 amino acids: CAIREPGQGYGYTF. The CDR3 DNA sequence: TGTGCCATCAGGGAACCGGGACAGGGCTATGGCTACACCTTC. V gene TRBV10-3 combines with J gene TRBJ1-2, with TRBD1 matching 9 bases. Germline CDR1 reads ENHRY; CDR2 reads SYGVKD. This CDR3 comprises 14 residues. Trimming removed 6 bases from V and 4 bases from J; junction bases left unmatched: 6.